This TCR beta chain appears in the sequencing data of a study of Graves' ophthalmopathy and Graves' hyperthyroidism. Transcripts of RNA were the source for amplifying TCR beta CDR3 regions. Investigators did first-round RT-PCR with HTBI primers, then second-round multiplex PCR. TCRdb ran MiXCR on the multiplex PCR reads and lists one entry per CDR3 protein. Among around 660,000 distinct CDR3 sequences listed, under 50% were seen once. V was pared by 7 bases and J by 5 bases, with 7 bases of the junction left unmatched. Germline-derived CDR1 and CDR2 are SEHNR and FQNEAQ (reference sequence). The CDR3 sequence is 13 residues long. This clonotype was detected many times.

This sequence originates from an adult man with Graves' ophthalmopathy. The rearrangement links TRBV7-9 to TRBJ2-7; TRBD2 agrees at 8 bases. Sequencing was done on a sample of peripheral blood. Here the CDR3 DNA reads TGTGCCAGCAAACCGGGGGGGCCCCACGAGCAGTACTTC. Translated, it gives CASKPGGPHEQYF.